This T cell receptor (beta chain) was captured by sequencing in a study of blood T cell repertoires in COVID-19. The germline V and J ends were trimmed by 1 base and 2 bases, with 12 bases remaining between them. The germline gives CDR1 SGHAT, CDR2 FQNNGV. CDR3 length: 15 residues. Original methodology: Nucleated cell number was recorded as an estimate derived from reference gene primer amplification. Produced via immunoSEQ multiplex PCR; TCRdb's table is partial and in-frame only. V, J and clone size derive from that table, while D and trimming were established from the DNA sequence. The sample has fewer than 180,000 clones; about 86% are singletons.

The chain employs TRBV11-2 and TRBJ2-7, with a weak D call TRBD1 (5 bases). Sequencing was done on a sample of peripheral blood. The sequence derives from a man between 65 and 85 years old with acute or convalescent COVID-19. CDR3 in DNA: TGTGCCAGCAGCTTAGGGTGGCAGGGAACCTACGAGCAGTACTTC. Protein: CASSLGWQGTYEQYF.